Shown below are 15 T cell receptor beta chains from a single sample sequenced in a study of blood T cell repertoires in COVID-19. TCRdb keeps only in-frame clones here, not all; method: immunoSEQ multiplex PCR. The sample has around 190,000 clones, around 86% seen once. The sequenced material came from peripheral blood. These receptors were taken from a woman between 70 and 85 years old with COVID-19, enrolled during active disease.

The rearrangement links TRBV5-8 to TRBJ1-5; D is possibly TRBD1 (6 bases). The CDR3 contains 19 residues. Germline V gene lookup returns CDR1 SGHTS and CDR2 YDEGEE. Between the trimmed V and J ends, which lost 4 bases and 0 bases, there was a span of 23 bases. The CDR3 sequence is CASSVGGQRRSNSNQPQHF. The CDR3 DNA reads TGTGCCAGCAGCGTGGGAGGACAGCGAAGAAGTAATAGCAATCAGCCCCAGCATTTT.

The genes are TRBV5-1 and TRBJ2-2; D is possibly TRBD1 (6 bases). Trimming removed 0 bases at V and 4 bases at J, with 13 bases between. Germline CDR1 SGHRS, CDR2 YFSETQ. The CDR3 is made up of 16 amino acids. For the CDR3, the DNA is TGCGCCAGCAGCTTGGTTCCGGGACATATCACCGGGGAGCTGTTTTTT. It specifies CASSLVPGHITGELFF.

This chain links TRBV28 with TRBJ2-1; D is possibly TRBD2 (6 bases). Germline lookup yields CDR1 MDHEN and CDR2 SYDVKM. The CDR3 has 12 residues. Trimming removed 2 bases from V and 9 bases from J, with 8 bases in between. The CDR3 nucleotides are TGTGCCAGCAGTTTAAAGGGACTTGAGCAGTTCTTC. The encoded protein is CASSLKGLEQFF.

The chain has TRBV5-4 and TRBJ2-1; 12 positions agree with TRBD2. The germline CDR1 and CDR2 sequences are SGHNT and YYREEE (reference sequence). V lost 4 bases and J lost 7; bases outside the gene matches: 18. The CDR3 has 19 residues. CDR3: CASSPPGLAGGRPYNEQFF. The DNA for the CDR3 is TGTGCCAGCAGCCCACCGGGACTAGCGGGTGGTCGTCCTTATAATGAGCAGTTCTTC. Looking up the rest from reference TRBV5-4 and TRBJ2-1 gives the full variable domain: ETGVTQSPTHLIKTRGQQVTLRCSSQSGHNTVSWYQQALGQGPQFIFQYYREEENGRGNFPPRFSGLQFPNYSSELNVNALELDDSALYLCASSPPGLAGGRPYNEQFFGPGTRLTVL.

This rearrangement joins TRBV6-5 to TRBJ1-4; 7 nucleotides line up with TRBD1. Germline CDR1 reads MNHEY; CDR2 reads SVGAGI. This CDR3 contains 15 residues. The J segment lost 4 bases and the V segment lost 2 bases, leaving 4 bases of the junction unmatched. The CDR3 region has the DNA TGTGCCAGCAGTTACCCCGGGACAGATAATGAAAAACTGTTTTTT. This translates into CASSYPGTDNEKLFF.

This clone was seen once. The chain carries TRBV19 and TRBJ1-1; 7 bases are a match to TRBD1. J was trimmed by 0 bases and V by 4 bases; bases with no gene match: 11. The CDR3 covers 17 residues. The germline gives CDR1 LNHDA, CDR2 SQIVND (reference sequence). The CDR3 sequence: CASSKRQGGSLNTEAFF. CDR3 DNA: TGTGCCAGTAGTAAGCGACAGGGAGGTTCTTTGAACACTGAAGCTTTCTTT.

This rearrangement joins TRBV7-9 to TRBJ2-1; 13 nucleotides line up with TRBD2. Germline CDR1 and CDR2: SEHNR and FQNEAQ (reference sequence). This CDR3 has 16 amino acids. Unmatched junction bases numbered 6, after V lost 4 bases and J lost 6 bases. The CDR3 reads CASSYWTSGSSNEQFF. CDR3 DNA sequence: TGTGCCAGCAGCTATTGGACTAGCGGGAGTTCCAATGAGCAGTTCTTC.

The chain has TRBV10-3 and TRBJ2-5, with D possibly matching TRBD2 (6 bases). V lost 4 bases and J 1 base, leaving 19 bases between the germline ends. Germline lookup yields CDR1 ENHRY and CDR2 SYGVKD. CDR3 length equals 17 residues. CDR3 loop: CAISGGLTRGPQETQYF. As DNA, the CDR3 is TGTGCCATCAGTGGGGGACTTACACGGGGCCCCCAAGAGACCCAGTACTTC.

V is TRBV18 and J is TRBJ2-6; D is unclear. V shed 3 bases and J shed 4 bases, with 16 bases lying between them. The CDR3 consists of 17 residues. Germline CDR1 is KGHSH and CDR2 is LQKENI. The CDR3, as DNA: TGTGCCAGCTCACCCAGCCGGAGAGAGTTAGGGGCCAACGTCCTGACTTTC. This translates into CASSPSRRELGANVLTF.

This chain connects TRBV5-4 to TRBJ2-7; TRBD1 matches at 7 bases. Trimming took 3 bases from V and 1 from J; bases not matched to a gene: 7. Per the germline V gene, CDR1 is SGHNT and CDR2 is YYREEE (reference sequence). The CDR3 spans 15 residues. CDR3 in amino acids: CASSSGTEGSYEQYF. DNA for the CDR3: TGTGCCAGCAGCTCCGGGACAGAGGGGTCCTACGAGCAGTACTTC.

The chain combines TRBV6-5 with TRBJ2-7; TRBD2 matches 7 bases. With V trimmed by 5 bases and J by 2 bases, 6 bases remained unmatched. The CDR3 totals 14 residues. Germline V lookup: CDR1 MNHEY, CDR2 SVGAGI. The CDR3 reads CASSPVGTTYEQYF. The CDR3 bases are TGTGCCAGCAGTCCAGTAGGGACTACCTACGAGCAGTACTTC.

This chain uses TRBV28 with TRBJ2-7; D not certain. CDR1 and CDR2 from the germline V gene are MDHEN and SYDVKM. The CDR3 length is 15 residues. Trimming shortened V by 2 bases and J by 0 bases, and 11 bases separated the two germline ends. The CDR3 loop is CASSLTQASSYEQYF. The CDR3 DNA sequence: TGTGCCAGCAGTTTAACGCAGGCCAGCTCCTACGAGCAGTACTTC.

The DNA of the CDR3 is TGTGCCAGCAGCAAAGTGGGGGGGCCCAATGAGCAGTTCTTC. Its translation is CASSKVGGPNEQFF. The chain carries TRBV7-2 and TRBJ2-1; perhaps TRBD2 as D (7 bases). With 5 bases removed from V and 6 bases from J, the gap between germline ends came to 14 bases. This CDR3 comprises 14 residues. Germline assignment: CDR1 SGHTA and CDR2 FQGNSA.

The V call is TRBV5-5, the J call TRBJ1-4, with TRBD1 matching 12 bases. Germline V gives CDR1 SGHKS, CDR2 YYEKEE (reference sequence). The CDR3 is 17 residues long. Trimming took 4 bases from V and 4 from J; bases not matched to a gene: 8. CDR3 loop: CASSLGTGGTLNEKLFF. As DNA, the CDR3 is TGTGCCAGCAGCCTTGGGACAGGGGGCACTCTTAATGAAAAACTGTTTTTT.

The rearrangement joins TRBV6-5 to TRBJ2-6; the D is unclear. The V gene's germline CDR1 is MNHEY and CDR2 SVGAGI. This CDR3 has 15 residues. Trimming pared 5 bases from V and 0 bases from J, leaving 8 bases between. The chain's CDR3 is CASSRASSGANVLTF. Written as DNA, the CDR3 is TGTGCCAGCAGTCGTGCGAGCTCTGGGGCCAACGTCCTGACTTTC.